The source of this TCR beta chain is a study of Graves' ophthalmopathy and Graves' hyperthyroidism. General study findings and limits: Detection in blood was also observed for most expanded thyroid clonotypes above 0.001 frequency. Ophthalmopathy progression prediction by the model yielded a sensitivity of about 71% and a specificity of under 80%.

This clonotype was picked up many times. No antigen is known for it. Clinicians made diagnoses from clinical symptoms, serum thyroxine, TRAb, thyroid ultrasound and orbital computed tomography. Scientists amplified the TCR beta CDR3 regions from RNA transcripts. Second-round multiplex PCR came after a first-round RT-PCR that employed HTBI primers. MiXCR, applied by TCRdb to the multiplex PCR reads, yields one record per CDR3 protein. The sample consists of around 1,000,000 distinct CDR3 sequences, 35% to 45% of them appearing once. The origin of this receptor is an adult man with Graves' hyperthyroidism. Sequencing input: peripheral blood or thyroid tissue (not recorded which).

The CDR3 DNA sequence: TGCAGTGCTGAGCCGCGGGGTAGCGGGAGTTACGAGCAGTACTTC. This encodes CSAEPRGSGSYEQYF. The chain has TRBV20-1 and TRBJ2-7, with 9 bases identical to TRBD2. V trimming: 5 bases; J trimming: 4 bases; junction bases outside the gene matches: 12. Germline lookup yields CDR1 DFQATT and CDR2 SNEGSKA (reference sequence). The CDR3 consists of 15 residues.